This is a list of T cell receptor beta chains from one sample in a study of neoadjuvant nivolumab and ipilimumab in lung cancer. Assay: immunoSEQ multiplex PCR; the TCRdb copy retains only in-frame clones and omits some. The sample lists roughly 2,500 clones, more than 80% occurring once. Material: tumor tissue, obtained before neoadjuvant nivolumab, alone or with ipilimumab. The receptors derive from an adult with non-small cell lung cancer. The CDR3 runs from the conserved cysteine through the conserved F or W. Where a row states a size, it is once, few, many or the class of an expanded clone; other rows omit it.

CASSPLADGGKGMQYF | TRBJ2-3 | TRBV18 | .
CASSDRPLKRYTDTQYF | TRBJ2-3 | TRBV6-4 | .
CASSLGGTSSGNTIYF | TRBJ1-3 | TRBV7-6 | .
CASSGGPPSEYEQYF | TRBJ2-7 | TRBV6-5 | .
CASSNPHRPTEAFF | TRBJ1-1 | TRBV28 | once
CASSIDLWDRGSEGNQPQHF | TRBJ1-5 | TRBV19 | .
CASSRLAGVEQYF | TRBJ2-7 | TRBV6-1 | .
CASSPSEETQYF | TRBJ2-5 | TRBV18 | .
CASSLRRRGQPQHF | TRBJ1-5 | TRBV11-3 | .
CASSPSGGRTEAFF | TRBJ1-1 | TRBV7-9 | .
CASSSLGGQQNSYEQYF | TRBJ2-7 | TRBV28 | .